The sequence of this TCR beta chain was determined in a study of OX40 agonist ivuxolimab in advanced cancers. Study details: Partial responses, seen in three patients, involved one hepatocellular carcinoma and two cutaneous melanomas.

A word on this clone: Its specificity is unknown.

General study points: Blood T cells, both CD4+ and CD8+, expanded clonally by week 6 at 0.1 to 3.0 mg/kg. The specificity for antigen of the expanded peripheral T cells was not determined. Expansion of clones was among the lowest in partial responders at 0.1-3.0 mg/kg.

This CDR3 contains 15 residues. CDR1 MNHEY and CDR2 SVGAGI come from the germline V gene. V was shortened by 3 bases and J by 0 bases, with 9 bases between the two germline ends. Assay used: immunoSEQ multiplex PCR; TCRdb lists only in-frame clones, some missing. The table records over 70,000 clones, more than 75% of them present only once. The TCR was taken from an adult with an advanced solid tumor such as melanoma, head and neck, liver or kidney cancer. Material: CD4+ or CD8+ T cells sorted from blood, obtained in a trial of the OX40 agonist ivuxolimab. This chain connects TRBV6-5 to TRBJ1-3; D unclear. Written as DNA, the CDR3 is TGTGCCAGCAGTTATGGGGTAGGCTCTGGAAACACCATATATTTT. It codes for CASSYGVGSGNTIYF.